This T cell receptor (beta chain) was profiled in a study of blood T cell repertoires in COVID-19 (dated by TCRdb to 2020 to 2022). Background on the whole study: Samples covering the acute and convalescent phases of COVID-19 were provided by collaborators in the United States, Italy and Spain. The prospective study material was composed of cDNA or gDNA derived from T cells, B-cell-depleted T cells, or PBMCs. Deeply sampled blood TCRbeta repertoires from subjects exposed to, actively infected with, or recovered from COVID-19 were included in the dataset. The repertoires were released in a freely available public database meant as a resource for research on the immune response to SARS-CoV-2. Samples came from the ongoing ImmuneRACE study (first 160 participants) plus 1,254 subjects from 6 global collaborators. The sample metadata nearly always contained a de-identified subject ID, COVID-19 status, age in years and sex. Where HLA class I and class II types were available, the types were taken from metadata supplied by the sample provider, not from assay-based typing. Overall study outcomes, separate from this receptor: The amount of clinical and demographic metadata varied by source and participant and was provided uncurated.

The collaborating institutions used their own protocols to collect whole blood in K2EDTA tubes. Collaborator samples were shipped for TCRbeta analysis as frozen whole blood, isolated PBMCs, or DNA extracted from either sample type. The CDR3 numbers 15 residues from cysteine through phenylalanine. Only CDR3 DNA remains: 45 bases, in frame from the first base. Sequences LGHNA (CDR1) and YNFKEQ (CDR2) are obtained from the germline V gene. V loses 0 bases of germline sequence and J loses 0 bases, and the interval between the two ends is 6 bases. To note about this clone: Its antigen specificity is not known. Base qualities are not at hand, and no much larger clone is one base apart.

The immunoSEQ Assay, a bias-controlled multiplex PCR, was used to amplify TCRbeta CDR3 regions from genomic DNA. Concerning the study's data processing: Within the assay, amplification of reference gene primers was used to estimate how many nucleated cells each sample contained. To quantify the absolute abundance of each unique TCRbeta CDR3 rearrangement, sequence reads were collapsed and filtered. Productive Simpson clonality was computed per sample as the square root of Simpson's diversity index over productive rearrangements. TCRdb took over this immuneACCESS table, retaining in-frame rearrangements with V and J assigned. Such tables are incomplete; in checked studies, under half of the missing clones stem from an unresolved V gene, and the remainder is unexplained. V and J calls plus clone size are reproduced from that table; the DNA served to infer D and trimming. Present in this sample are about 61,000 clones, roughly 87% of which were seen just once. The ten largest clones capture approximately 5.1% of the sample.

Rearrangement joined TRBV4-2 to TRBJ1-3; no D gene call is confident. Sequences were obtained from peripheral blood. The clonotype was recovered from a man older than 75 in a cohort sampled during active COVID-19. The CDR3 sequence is CASSQDINSGNTIYF. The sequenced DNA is TGTGCCAGCAGCCAAGATATAAACTCTGGAAACACCATATATTTT.